This TCR beta chain was retrieved from a study of spatial heterogeneity in lung cancer (dated by TCRdb to the late 2010s). The study in broad terms: Beta-chain transcripts were consistently detected in greater numbers than alpha-chain transcripts, which likely reflects a higher abundance of beta-chain transcripts. In the raw uncorrected reads, each unique combination of TCR and UMI appeared more than ten times on average. TCR alpha and beta repertoires were quantitatively compared across multiple tumor regions, matched nontumor lung and blood in non-small cell lung cancer. Nonsynonymous mutation counts, determined by whole-exome sequencing of tumor tissue, were related to TCR repertoire features. Both alpha and beta chains were TCR-sequenced in around 230 tumor regions, around 65 matched nontumor lung samples and around 50 PBMC samples obtained at surgery.

In light of the paper, this sample's time point label describes: sample taken at primary tumor resection. Donors were under 95 patients with early-stage, untreated non-small cell lung cancer from the lung TRACERx cohort. Whole RNA extracted from tumor and nontumor lung tissue, or from cryopreserved PBMC samples, was used for TCR sequencing without cell sorting. Only patients with enough RNA available from two or more tumor regions were chosen for TCR sequencing. The method was 5' RACE. Sequencing took place on a NextSeq 500. The TCR library protocol attached a unique molecular identifier to each TCR cDNA molecule to allow correction of PCR and sequencing errors. The study's processing was this. TCR identification, UMI-based error correction and CDR3 extraction were all carried out with Decombinator tools. TCRs above a frequency of 2 per 1,000, corresponding to the top 1% of the tumor frequency distribution, were defined as expanded. Renyi diversity was calculated using the R vegan package after each repertoire was subsampled 100 times to 5,000 TCRs. CDR3 similarity networks were built from amino acid triplet string-kernel similarity, connecting CDR3s with pairwise similarity above 0.82. TCRdb passed the public sequencing reads through fastp at Q25 and MiXCR, retaining productive beta sequences. Records with the same CDR3 protein are collapsed into one entry carrying the most frequent genes and DNA. These V and J calls originate from TCRdb's pipeline instead of the authors' own analysis. For this sample there are about 40,000 distinct CDR3 sequences; around 5.2% appear just once. The ten largest clones add up to approximately 24% of the sample.

Points the paper makes about the study in general: Ubiquitous expanded tumor TCRs showed up in blood more often at tumor resection than at routine follow-up. Additional single-cell paired TCR alpha and beta sequencing was considered necessary to confirm, at a functional level, the hypothesis that regional TCRs recognize regional mutations.

With respect to this clonotype: Its antigen target is currently unknown. One base away there is no much larger clone; base qualities are not given.

The germline V gene (reference sequence) yields LGHDT for CDR1 and YNNKEL for CDR2. There are 15 amino acids in the CDR3, from cysteine to phenylalanine inclusive. Just CDR3 DNA is preserved here, 45 bases in frame from base 1. Trimming accounts for 3 bases at V and 5 bases at J, while the number of junction bases matched to no gene is 5. The sample here was PBMCs, taken at surgery. The sequence joins TRBV3-1 to TRBJ2-1; 9 bases in the junction line up with TRBD1. The sequence was collected from a female donor with early-stage non-small cell lung cancer. The nucleotide sequence is TGTGCCAGCAGCCACGGAGGACAGGGGAACAATGAGCAGTTCTTC. The resulting protein is CASSHGGQGNNEQFF.